This T cell receptor (beta chain) was captured by sequencing in a study of T cells in Graves' hyperthyroidism and ophthalmopathy. TCR beta CDR3 regions were amplified from RNA transcripts. First-round RT-PCR of the TCR CDR3 relied on the HTBI primer set. TCRdb recomputed calls from the multiplex PCR reads with MiXCR, one row per CDR3 protein. The table includes roughly 570,000 distinct CDR3 sequences, around 46% detected once. This clonotype showed up many times. CDR1 is SGHRS, CDR2 YFSETQ, per germline. V was pared by 8 bases and J by 1 base, with 16 bases between. The CDR3 has 14 amino acids. The chain links TRBV5-1 to TRBJ2-7, with D possibly being TRBD2 (6 bases). The origin of this receptor is a woman between 18 and 29 years old with Graves' hyperthyroidism. Material for sequencing was peripheral blood or thyroid tissue (not recorded which). The DNA for the CDR3 is TGCGCCAGTTGGGACTCCCCGATATCCTACGAGCAGTACTTC. Its translation is CASWDSPISYEQYF.